One and the same sample provided the 32 T cell receptor beta chains below, sequenced in a study of blood T cell repertoires in COVID-19. Repertoires were generated with immunoSEQ multiplex PCR, while TCRdb's copy carries only in-frame clones and drops some. Among approximately 250,000 clones listed, 80% to 90% were seen once. Sequencing input: peripheral blood. These receptors originate from a man aged 55 to 69 with acute or convalescent COVID-19.

The chain has TRBV6-2 or TRBV6-3 and TRBJ2-5, with 8 bases identical to TRBD1. CDR1 is MNHEY, CDR2 SVGEGT, per germline. Unmatched junction bases numbered 5, after V lost 1 base and J lost 4 bases. This CDR3 contains 15 residues. Written as DNA, the CDR3 is TGTGCCAGCAGTTACTTGGGACAGGCTGGAGAGACCCAGTACTTC. Protein product: CASSYLGQAGETQYF.

The chain carries TRBV9 and TRBJ2-5; the match to TRBD2 covers 11 bases. In germline, CDR1 is SGDLS, CDR2 YYNGEE. The length of the CDR3 is 15 residues. With 4 bases clipped from V and 4 bases from J, the junction kept 6 bases outside the gene matches. DNA for the CDR3: TGTGCCAGCAGCATGCCGACTAGCGGGACAGAGACCCAGTACTTC. This encodes CASSMPTSGTETQYF.

The J gene is TRBJ1-2, the V gene TRBV2, with D perhaps TRBD1 (5 bases). The CDR3 sequence is 15 residues long. V lost 2 bases and J 4 bases, leaving 14 bases between the germline ends. Germline V gives CDR1 SNHLY, CDR2 FYNNEI. The CDR3 here is CASSEFREGSYGYTF. CDR3 nucleotide sequence: TGTGCCAGCAGTGAATTCAGGGAGGGGTCCTATGGCTACACCTTC.

In this sample, this clone turned up a few times. The chain has TRBV7-2 and TRBJ1-3; D is undetermined. This CDR3 region has 15 residues. V lost 4 bases and J 4 bases, leaving 14 bases between the germline ends. Germline V gene data show CDR1 as SGHTA and CDR2 as FQGNSA. The CDR3 region is CASSSLRSSGNTIYF. The CDR3 DNA is TGTGCCAGCAGCTCTCTAAGATCGTCGGGAAACACCATATATTTT.

V gene TRBV6-6 combines with J gene TRBJ2-5, with 8 bases fitting TRBD1. Germline CDR1 and CDR2: MNHNY and SVGAGI (reference sequence). With V trimmed by 1 base and J by 4 bases, 5 bases remained unmatched. The CDR3 is 15 residues long. In DNA, the CDR3 is TGTGCCAGCAGTTACTTACCAGGGGGCCCAGAGACCCAGTACTTC. Protein sequence: CASSYLPGGPETQYF.

V usage is TRBV2 and J usage is TRBJ2-1; weak D call: TRBD2 (6 bases). CDR1 SNHLY and CDR2 FYNNEI come from the germline V gene. Trimming pared 10 bases from V and 3 bases from J, leaving 13 bases between. This CDR3 has 13 residues. CDR3 coding DNA: TGTGCCAACCGGGAGAAGGGCTACAATGAGCAGTTCTTC. Its translation is CANREKGYNEQFF.

The genes are TRBV5-1 and TRBJ1-1, with D tentatively TRBD1 (6 bases). The V gene's germline CDR1 is SGHRS and CDR2 YFSETQ. The CDR3 sequence is 15 residues long. Trimming took 0 bases from V and 1 from J, leaving 10 bases between them. CDR3 sequence reads: CASSLGGHQNTEAFF. As DNA, the CDR3 is TGCGCCAGCAGCTTGGGGGGACACCAGAACACTGAAGCTTTCTTT.

CDR3 DNA sequence: TGTGCCAGCAGCAAGGACAGGGCCAGCGAGCAGTACTTC. Its protein is CASSKDRASEQYF. The rearrangement joins TRBV7-3 to TRBJ2-7; 8 bases agree with TRBD1. The germline CDR1 and CDR2 sequences are SGHTA and FQGTGA. V shed 5 bases, J shed 6 bases, and the junction held 6 bases outside the gene matches. This CDR3 has 13 residues.

This clone showed up just once. The rearrangement links TRBV5-1 to TRBJ1-1; TRBD1 matches at 9 bases. This CDR3 contains 16 residues. Germline assignment: CDR1 SGHRS and CDR2 YFSETQ. The V gene end was trimmed by 0 bases and the J gene end by 0 bases; junction bases not matched to a gene: 3. The CDR3 DNA sequence: TGCGCCAGCAGCTTGGCAGGGGACAGGGTGAACACTGAAGCTTTCTTT. Residues: CASSLAGDRVNTEAFF.

The chain carries TRBV11-2 and TRBJ2-6; D not certain. Germline-derived CDR1 and CDR2 are SGHAT and FQNNGV. The CDR3 is 18 residues long. Trimming left V 2 bases short and J 0 bases short, with 14 bases between. CDR3 nucleotides: TGTGCCAGCAGCTTACGGCAGGAACCCCTCTCTGGGGCCAACGTCCTGACTTTC. Translation: CASSLRQEPLSGANVLTF.

The V gene is TRBV3-1 (or the pseudogene TRBV3-2), the J gene TRBJ1-5, with D unclear. The CDR3 sequence is 16 residues long. The ends were cut back, 1 base at V and 4 bases at J, with 14 bases in the middle. The germline V gene has CDR1 LGHDT and CDR2 YNNKEL (reference sequence). CDR3 coding DNA: TGTGCCAGCAGCCAAGGAATCCCAGGCCTTAATCAGCCCCAGCATTTT. As protein: CASSQGIPGLNQPQHF.

V is TRBV4-2 and J is TRBJ1-6; 10 nucleotides match TRBD1. CDR3 length: 17 residues. Germline trimming cut 4 bases from V and 7 bases from J; bases unmatched to any gene: 10. In germline, CDR1 is LGHNA, CDR2 YNFKEQ. This CDR3 is CASSRSASTGGNSPLHF. Written as DNA, the CDR3 is TGTGCCAGCAGCCGATCTGCCTCGACAGGGGGCAATTCACCCCTCCACTTT.

The rearrangement links TRBV18 to TRBJ1-5, with a tentative D call TRBD1 (5 bases). The CDR3 runs to 15 residues. The V gene's germline CDR1 is KGHSH and CDR2 LQKENI. The V end was cut by 3 bases, the J end by 2 bases, with 11 bases between. CDR3 protein: CASSPMQGGNQPQHF. CDR3 nucleotide sequence: TGTGCCAGCTCACCGATGCAGGGCGGCAATCAGCCCCAGCATTTT.

This sequence joins TRBV9 and TRBJ2-7; 7 positions agree with TRBD1. CDR1 is SGDLS and CDR2 is YYNGEE in the germline V gene. The trim removed 4 bases at V and 4 bases at J, leaving 8 bases unmatched. The CDR3 length is 14 residues. CDR3 sequence: CASSPGTARYEQYF. The CDR3 DNA reads TGTGCCAGCAGCCCAGGGACAGCCAGATACGAGCAGTACTTC.

The chain employs TRBV6-2 or TRBV6-3 and TRBJ2-7; TRBD1 agrees at 12 bases. The CDR3 runs to 15 residues. Germline CDR1 and CDR2: MNHEY and SVGEGT. After removal of 5 bases from V and 4 bases from J, the junction contained 6 bases not matched to a gene. Here the CDR3 reads CASSLPGQGAYEQYF. CDR3 DNA sequence: TGTGCCAGCAGTCTTCCGGGACAGGGGGCATACGAGCAGTACTTC.

V gene TRBV27 combines with J gene TRBJ2-7; D perhaps matches TRBD1 (6 bases). The CDR3 extends over 13 amino acids. CDR1 and CDR2 from the germline V gene are MNHEY and SMNVEV (reference sequence). V gave up 6 bases and J gave up 9 bases, with 18 bases separating them. CDR3 protein: CASSPKQGVGQYF. As DNA, the CDR3 is TGTGCCAGCAGCCCAAAACAGGGAGTCGGGCAGTACTTC.

V and J are TRBV9 and TRBJ1-2, with a tentative D call TRBD1 (5 bases). The CDR3 totals 14 residues. Germline CDR1 reads SGDLS; CDR2 reads YYNGEE. Trimming removed 0 bases from V and 4 bases from J, with 10 bases in between. The CDR3 nucleotides read TGTGCCAGCAGCGTAGGGCAGGGAAGCTATGGCTACACCTTC. It yields the protein CASSVGQGSYGYTF.

V gene TRBV5-1 combines with J gene TRBJ2-6, with D unclear. CDR3 length: 15 residues. In germline, CDR1 is SGHRS, CDR2 YFSETQ. The germline V and J ends were trimmed by 1 base and 2 bases, with 7 bases remaining between them. In DNA form, the CDR3 reads TGCGCCAGCAGCTTGCGAGCCCCTGGGGCCAACGTCCTGACTTTC. Amino acid sequence: CASSLRAPGANVLTF.

This clone was seen once. This chain uses TRBV15 with TRBJ2-1; 8 bases line up with TRBD1. From germline, CDR1 is LNHNV and CDR2 YYDKDF (reference sequence). This CDR3 region has 17 residues. With 5 bases clipped from V and 0 bases from J, the junction kept 9 bases outside the gene matches. CDR3 DNA: TGTGCCACCAGCGGGACAGGTAACCCCCACTCCTACAATGAGCAGTTCTTC. As protein: CATSGTGNPHSYNEQFF. Drawing the rest from reference TRBV15 and TRBJ2-1, the complete variable domain is DAMVIQNPRYQVTQFGKPVTLSCSQTLNHNVMYWYQQKSSQAPKLLFHYYDKDFNNEADTPDNFQSRRPNTSFCFLDIRSPGLGDTAMYLCATSGTGNPHSYNEQFFGPGTRLTVL.

V is TRBV18 and J is TRBJ2-1; 8 nucleotides align to TRBD2. J gave up 7 bases and V 2 bases, and 4 bases lay outside the gene matches. The germline V gene has CDR1 KGHSH and CDR2 LQKENI. CDR3 length equals 14 residues. This CDR3 reads CASSPGTSANEQFF. The CDR3 nucleotides read TGTGCCAGCTCACCAGGGACTAGTGCGAATGAGCAGTTCTTC.

This clone was recorded once. The chain uses TRBV9 and TRBJ1-5; TRBD1 matches 7 bases. V shed 4 bases, J shed 4 bases, and the junction held 8 bases outside the gene matches. The CDR3 extends over 15 amino acids. CDR1 and CDR2 (germline): SGDLS, YYNGEE. Here the CDR3 DNA reads TGTGCCAGCAGCTTCGGCGGACAGGTAAATCAGCCCCAGCATTTT. Translating gives CASSFGGQVNQPQHF.

The chain uses TRBV12-3 or TRBV12-4 and TRBJ1-1, with D possibly TRBD1 on 6 matching bases. V was shortened by 3 bases and J by 7 bases, with 12 bases between the two germline ends. The CDR3 is 13 amino acids. The CDR3 DNA is TGTGCCAGCAGTTTGGGGGGGGCTTATGAAGCTTTCTTT. Translated, it gives CASSLGGAYEAFF.

The chain carries TRBV19 and TRBJ1-4; 9 nucleotides line up with TRBD1. The CDR3 covers 15 residues. The germline CDR1 and CDR2 sequences are LNHDA and SQIVND (reference sequence). V lost 5 bases to trimming and J lost 4 bases; unmatched junction nucleotides: 5. The DNA of the CDR3 is TGTGCCAGTAGTGGAAGGGACAGGGTTAATGAAAAACTGTTTTTT. It codes for CASSGRDRVNEKLFF.

This chain uses TRBV30 with TRBJ1-2, with a possible D match to TRBD1 (5 bases). The CDR3 has 13 residues. Germline CDR1 reads GTSNPN; CDR2 reads SVGIG (reference sequence). V shed 8 bases and J shed 4 bases, with 17 bases lying between them. The DNA for the CDR3 is TGTGCCGAGTCCAATCAGGGTTTCTATGGCTACACCTTC. It yields the protein CAESNQGFYGYTF.

The sample holds one count of this clone. This sequence joins TRBV9 and TRBJ1-3; 8 nucleotides match TRBD1. The CDR3 runs to 14 residues. Germline V CDR1 and CDR2: SGDLS, YYNGEE. Trimming cost V 3 bases and J 5 bases; bases outside gene matches: 4. Here the CDR3 DNA reads TGTGCCAGCAGCGAGACAGGGGCCCGAAACACCATATATTTT. Residues: CASSETGARNTIYF.

The chain carries TRBV11-2 and TRBJ1-1; no reliable D call. This CDR3 has 14 residues. The V end lost 1 base, the J end lost 0 bases, and 6 bases lay between the germline ends. Germline values: CDR1 SGHAT, CDR2 FQNNGV. The CDR3 reads CASSLALLNTEAFF. CDR3 sequence (DNA): TGTGCCAGCAGCTTAGCACTCCTGAACACTGAAGCTTTCTTT.

The chain combines TRBV5-5 with TRBJ2-2, with TRBD1 matching over 10 bases. There are 18 residues in the CDR3. The ends lost 4 bases at V and 4 bases at J; junction bases unmatched: 13. Germline CDR1 and CDR2: SGHKS and YYEKEE (reference sequence). CDR3 loop: CASSPLGDRGWSTGELFF. The CDR3 DNA reads as TGTGCCAGCAGCCCACTAGGGGACAGGGGTTGGAGCACCGGGGAGCTGTTTTTT.

This clone was seen a few times. This sequence joins TRBV29-1 and TRBJ2-1, with TRBD2 matching over 8 bases. Trimming removed 1 base from V and 2 bases from J; junction bases left unmatched: 10. The CDR3 has 17 amino acids. In germline, CDR1 is SQVTM, CDR2 ANQGSEA. CDR3 amino acids: CSVEGGGRTLTYNEQFF. In nucleotides, the CDR3 is TGCAGCGTTGAAGGCGGGGGGCGAACCCTAACCTACAATGAGCAGTTCTTC.

The rearrangement links TRBV18 to TRBJ2-5; D is possibly TRBD2 (5 bases). The germline V gene encodes CDR1 KGHSH and CDR2 LQKENI. Between the trimmed V and J ends, which lost 6 bases and 4 bases, there was a span of 9 bases. The CDR3 consists of 12 residues. Here the CDR3 DNA reads TGTGCCAGCTCCTACCGGGGAGAGACCCAGTACTTC. Translating gives CASSYRGETQYF.

In its sample, this clone was seen a few times. This chain joins TRBV7-3 and TRBJ2-7; 7 bases agree with TRBD2. Germline CDR1 SGHTA, CDR2 FQGTGA. This CDR3 has 13 amino acids. The trim removed 5 bases at V and 5 bases at J, leaving 6 bases unmatched. The CDR3 bases are TGTGCCAGCAGCGCATCGACTAGCCACGAGCAGTACTTC. Translating it yields CASSASTSHEQYF. Full variable domain (outside the CDR3, taken from reference TRBV7-3 and TRBJ2-7): GAGVSQTPSNKVTEKGKYVELRCDPISGHTALYWYRQSLGQGPEFLIYFQGTGAADDSGLPNDRFFAVRPEGSVSTLKIQRTERGDSAVYLCASSASTSHEQYFGPGTRLTVT.

V gene TRBV7-6 combines with J gene TRBJ1-6; D gene uncertain. Germline lookup yields CDR1 SGHVS and CDR2 FNYEAQ. V was cut by 3 bases and J by 4 bases, with 13 bases left in between. This CDR3 comprises 16 residues. CDR3 DNA sequence: TGTGCCAGCAGCTTCGATCCGGGATCATATAATTCACCCCTCCACTTT. Amino acid sequence: CASSFDPGSYNSPLHF.

V and J are TRBV18 and TRBJ2-1, with TRBD1 matching over 11 bases. CDR1 is KGHSH, CDR2 LQKENI, per germline. The CDR3 contains 17 residues. V dropped 3 bases and J dropped 9; count of bases not matched to a gene: 13. CDR3 in DNA: TGTGCCAGCTCACCGGCGACCGGGACAGGGGGTTTCGGTGAGCAGTTCTTC. This codes for CASSPATGTGGFGEQFF.